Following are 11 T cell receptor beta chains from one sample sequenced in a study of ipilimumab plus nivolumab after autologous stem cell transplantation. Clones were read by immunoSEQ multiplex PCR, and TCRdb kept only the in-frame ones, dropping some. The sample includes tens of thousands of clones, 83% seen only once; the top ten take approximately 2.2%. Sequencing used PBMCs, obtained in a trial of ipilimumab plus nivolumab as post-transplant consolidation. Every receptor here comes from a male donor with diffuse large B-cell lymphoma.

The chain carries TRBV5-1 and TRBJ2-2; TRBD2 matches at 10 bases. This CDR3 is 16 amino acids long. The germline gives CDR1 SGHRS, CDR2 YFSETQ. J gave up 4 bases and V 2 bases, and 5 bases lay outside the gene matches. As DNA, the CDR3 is TGCGCCAGCAGCTTAGTAGCGGGGGGCACCACCGGGGAGCTGTTTTTT. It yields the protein CASSLVAGGTTGELFF.

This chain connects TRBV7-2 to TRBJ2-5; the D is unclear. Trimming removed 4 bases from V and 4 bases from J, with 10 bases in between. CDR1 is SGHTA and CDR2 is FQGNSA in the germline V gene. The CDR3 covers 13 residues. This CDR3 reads CASSSRAAETQYF. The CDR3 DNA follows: TGTGCCAGCAGCTCCCGGGCAGCAGAGACCCAGTACTTC.

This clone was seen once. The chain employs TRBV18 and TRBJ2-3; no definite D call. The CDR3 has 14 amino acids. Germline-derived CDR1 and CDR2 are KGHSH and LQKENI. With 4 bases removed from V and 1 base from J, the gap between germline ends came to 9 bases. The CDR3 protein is CASSRTARTDTQYF. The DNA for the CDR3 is TGTGCCAGCTCACGTACAGCCCGCACAGATACGCAGTATTTT.

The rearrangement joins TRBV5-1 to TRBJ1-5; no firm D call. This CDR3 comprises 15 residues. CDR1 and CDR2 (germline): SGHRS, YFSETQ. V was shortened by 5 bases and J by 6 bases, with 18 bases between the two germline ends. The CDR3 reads CASRPGPSDGQPQHF. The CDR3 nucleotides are TGCGCCAGCAGACCTGGACCCAGCGACGGTCAGCCCCAGCATTTT.

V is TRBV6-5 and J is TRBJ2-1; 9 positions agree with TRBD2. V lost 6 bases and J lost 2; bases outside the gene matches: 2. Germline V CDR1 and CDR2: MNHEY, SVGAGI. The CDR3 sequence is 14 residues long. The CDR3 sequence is CASRGGGAYNEQFF. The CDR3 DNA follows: TGTGCCAGCAGGGGCGGGGGGGCCTACAATGAGCAGTTCTTC.

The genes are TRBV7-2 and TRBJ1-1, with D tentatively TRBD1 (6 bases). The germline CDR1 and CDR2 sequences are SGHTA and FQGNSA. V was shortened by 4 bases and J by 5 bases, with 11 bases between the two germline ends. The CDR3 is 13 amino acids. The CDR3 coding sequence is TGTGCCAGCAGCTCGACCAGGGGAACTGAAGCTTTCTTT. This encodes CASSSTRGTEAFF.

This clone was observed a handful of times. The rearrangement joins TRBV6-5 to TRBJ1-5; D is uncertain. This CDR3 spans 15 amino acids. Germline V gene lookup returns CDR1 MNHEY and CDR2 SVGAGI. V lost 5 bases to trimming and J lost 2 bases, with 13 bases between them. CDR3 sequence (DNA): TGTGCCAGCAGTATCTCAAAACGGGGCAATCAGCCCCAGCATTTT. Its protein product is CASSISKRGNQPQHF.

This CDR3 reads CASSQDHGALYQPQHF. The CDR3 DNA reads TGCGCCAGCAGCCAAGATCACGGTGCCCTTTATCAGCCCCAGCATTTT. The chain links TRBV4-1 to TRBJ1-5; D unclear. The CDR3 loop spans 16 amino acids. Germline V CDR1 and CDR2: MGHRA, YSYEKL. Trimming took 0 bases from V and 5 from J, leaving 14 bases between them.

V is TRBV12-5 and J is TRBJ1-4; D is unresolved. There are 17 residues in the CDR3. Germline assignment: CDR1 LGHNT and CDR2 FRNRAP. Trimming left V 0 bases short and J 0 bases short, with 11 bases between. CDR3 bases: TGTGCTAGTGGTTTGGTCCCCCCTCCCGCAACTAATGAAAAACTGTTTTTT. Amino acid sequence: CASGLVPPPATNEKLFF.

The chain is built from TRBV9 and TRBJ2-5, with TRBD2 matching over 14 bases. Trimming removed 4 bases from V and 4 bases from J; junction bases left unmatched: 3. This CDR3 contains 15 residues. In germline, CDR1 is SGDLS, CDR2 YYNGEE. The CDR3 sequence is CASSLGLAGAETQYF. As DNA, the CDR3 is TGTGCCAGCAGCTTGGGACTAGCGGGGGCAGAGACCCAGTACTTC.

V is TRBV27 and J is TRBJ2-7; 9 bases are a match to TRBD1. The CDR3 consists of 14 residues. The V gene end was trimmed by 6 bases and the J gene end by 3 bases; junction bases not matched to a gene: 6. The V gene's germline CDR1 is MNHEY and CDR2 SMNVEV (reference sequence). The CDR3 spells CASRSETGGYEQYF. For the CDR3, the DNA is TGTGCCAGCAGATCCGAGACAGGGGGCTACGAGCAGTACTTC.